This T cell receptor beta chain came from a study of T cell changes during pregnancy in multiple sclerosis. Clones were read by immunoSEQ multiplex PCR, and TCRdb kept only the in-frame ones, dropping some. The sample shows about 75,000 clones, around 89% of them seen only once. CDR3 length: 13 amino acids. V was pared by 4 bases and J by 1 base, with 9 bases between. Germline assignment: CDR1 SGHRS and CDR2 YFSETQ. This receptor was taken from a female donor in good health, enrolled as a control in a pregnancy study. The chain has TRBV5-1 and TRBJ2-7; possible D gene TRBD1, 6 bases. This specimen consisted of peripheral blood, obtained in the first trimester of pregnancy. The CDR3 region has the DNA TGCGCCAGCAGCCCAGGACAGTCCTACGAGCAGTACTTC. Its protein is CASSPGQSYEQYF.